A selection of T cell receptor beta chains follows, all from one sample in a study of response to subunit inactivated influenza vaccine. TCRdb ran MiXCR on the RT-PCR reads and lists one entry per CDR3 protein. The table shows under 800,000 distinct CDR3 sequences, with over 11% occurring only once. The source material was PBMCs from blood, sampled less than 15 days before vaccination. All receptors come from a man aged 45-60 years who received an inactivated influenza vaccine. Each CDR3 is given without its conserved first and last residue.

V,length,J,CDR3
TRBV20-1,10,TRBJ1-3,SAREAGNTIY
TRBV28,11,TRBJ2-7,ASTPGGANEQY
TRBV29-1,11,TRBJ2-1,SVVLRVYNEQF
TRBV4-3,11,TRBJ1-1,ASSLTGWTEAF
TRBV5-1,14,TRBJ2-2,ASSLDGWPDTGELF
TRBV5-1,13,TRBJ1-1,ASSLRDSAQPEAF
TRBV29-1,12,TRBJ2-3,SVVQPYRTDTQY
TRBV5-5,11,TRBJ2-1,ASSQTSANEQF
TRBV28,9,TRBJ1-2,ASSMMGGYT
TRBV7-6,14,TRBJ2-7,ASSLWASGGAYEQY
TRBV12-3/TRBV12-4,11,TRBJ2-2,ASSFGGVGELF
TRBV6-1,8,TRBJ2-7,ASSVVERY
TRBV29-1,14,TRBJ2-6,SVETISGSGANVLT
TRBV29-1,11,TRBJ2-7,SVEGHRRDEQY
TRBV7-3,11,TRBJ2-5,ASSLRTAETQY
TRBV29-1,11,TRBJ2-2,SVGRQTTGELF
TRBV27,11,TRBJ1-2,ASSTPDDRNYT
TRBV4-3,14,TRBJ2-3,ASSHDYRDATDTQY
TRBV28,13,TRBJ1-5,ASSVVPVVRQPQH
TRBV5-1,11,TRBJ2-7,ASSPGTAKEQY
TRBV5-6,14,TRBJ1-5,ASSLHGTGWNQPQH
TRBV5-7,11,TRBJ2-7,AISPGPLFPQY
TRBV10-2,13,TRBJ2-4,ASSGAGAVKNIQY
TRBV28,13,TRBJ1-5,ASNNPGPAWQPQH
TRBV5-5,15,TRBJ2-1,ASFNLLAGLSYNEQF
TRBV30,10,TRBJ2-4,AWKAADDIQY
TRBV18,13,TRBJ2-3,ASAGDGTSTDTQY
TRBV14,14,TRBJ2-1,ASSPSGGGAYDEQF
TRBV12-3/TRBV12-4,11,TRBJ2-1,ASIPDSYNEQF
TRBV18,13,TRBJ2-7,ASSPPSTGGSEQY
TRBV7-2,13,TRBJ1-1,ASSARQGGYTEAF
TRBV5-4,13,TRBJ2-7,ASSFTSGGMNEQY
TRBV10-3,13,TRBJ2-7,AISESRAGRYEQY
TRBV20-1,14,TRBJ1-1,SARVGGRGWNTEAF
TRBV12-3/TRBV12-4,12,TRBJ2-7,ASSLGGSFNEQY
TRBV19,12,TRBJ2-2,ASSIPTETGELF
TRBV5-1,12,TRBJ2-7,ASSLVGGALEQY
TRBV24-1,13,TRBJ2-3,ATALGVASTDTQY
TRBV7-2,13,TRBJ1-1,ASSLEHGLNTEAF
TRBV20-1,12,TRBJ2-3,SARDTYSTDTQY
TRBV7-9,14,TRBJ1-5,ASSLAGTDSNQPQH
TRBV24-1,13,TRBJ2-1,ATSGQTSTYNEQF
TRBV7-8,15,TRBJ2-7,ASSLRLGTTISYEQY
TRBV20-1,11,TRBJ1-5,SAPPRGGQPQH
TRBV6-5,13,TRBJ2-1,ASSYEENLYNEQF